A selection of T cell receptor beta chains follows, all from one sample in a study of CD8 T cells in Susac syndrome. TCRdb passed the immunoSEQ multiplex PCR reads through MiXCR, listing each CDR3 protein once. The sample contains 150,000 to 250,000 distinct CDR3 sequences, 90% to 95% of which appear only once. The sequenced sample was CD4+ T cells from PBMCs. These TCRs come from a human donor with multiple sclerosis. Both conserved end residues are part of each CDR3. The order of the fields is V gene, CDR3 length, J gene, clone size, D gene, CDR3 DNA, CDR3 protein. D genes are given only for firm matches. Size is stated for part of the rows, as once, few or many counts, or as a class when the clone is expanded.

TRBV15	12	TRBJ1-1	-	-	TGTGCCACCAGGCGATGGAACACTGAAGCTTTCTTT	CATRRWNTEAFF
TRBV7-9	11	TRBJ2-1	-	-	TGTGCCAGCAGCGAAATGGGTGAGCAGTTCTTC	CASSEMGEQFF
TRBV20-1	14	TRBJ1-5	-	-	TGCAGTGCTCTTGCGGGGTTGAGCAATCAGCCCCAGCATTTT	CSALAGLSNQPQHF
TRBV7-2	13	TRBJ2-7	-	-	TGTGCCAGCAGCCCCGTGGGAGGCGACGAGCAGTACTTC	CASSPVGGDEQYF
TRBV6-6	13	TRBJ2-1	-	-	TGTGCCAGCAGTTTCAGGGTAATCGATGAGCAGTTCTTC	CASSFRVIDEQFF
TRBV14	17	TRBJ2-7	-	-	TGTGCCAGCAGCCGAGGGGGAAATGGGTTTTTTGCCTACGAGCAGTACTTC	CASSRGGNGFFAYEQYF
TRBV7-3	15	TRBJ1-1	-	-	TGTGCCAGCAGCTTAACCAGGGACATCGACACTGAAGCTTTCTTT	CASSLTRDIDTEAFF
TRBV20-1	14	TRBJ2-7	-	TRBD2	TGCAGTGCTAATAGCGGGGGGGCTACCTACGAGCAGTACTTC	CSANSGGATYEQYF
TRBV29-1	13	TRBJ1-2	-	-	TGCAGCGTTGTCAGAGTATTGAACTATGGCTACACCTTC	CSVVRVLNYGYTF
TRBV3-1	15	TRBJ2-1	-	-	TGTGCCAGCAGCCACTCGGGACCCGGATACAATGAGCAGTTCTTC	CASSHSGPGYNEQFF
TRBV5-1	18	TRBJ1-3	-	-	TGCGCCAGCAGAGCCGGGACAATTCTTCCAGACTCTGGAAACACCATATATTTT	CASRAGTILPDSGNTIYF
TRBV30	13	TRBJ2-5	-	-	TGTGCCTGGACTCTTGGGGGCTTTGAGACCCAGTACTTC	CAWTLGGFETQYF
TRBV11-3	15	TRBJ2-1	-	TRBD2	TGTGCCAGCAGCGCACGGACTAGCGAACACAATGAGCAGTTCTTC	CASSARTSEHNEQFF
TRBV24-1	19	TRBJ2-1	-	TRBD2	TGTGCCACCAGTGACGACCGACTAGCGGGAGGCAGCTCCTACAATGAGCAGTTCTTC	CATSDDRLAGGSSYNEQFF
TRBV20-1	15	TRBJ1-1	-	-	TGCAGTGCTAGAGACGTGACCGCGCCTTACACTGAAGCTTTCTTT	CSARDVTAPYTEAFF
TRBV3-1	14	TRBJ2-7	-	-	TGTGCCAGCAGCCGGAGAGGGGGCGCGGGGGAGCAGTACTTC	CASSRRGGAGEQYF
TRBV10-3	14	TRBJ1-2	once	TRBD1	TGTGCCATCAGTGAGTCGGGACAGAACTATGGCTACACCTTC	CAISESGQNYGYTF
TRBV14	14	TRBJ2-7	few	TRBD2	TGTGCCAGCAGCCCCGCGGGGGGGGGCTACGAGCAGTACTTC	CASSPAGGGYEQYF
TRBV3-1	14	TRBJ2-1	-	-	TGTGCCAGCAGCCCCCTACGGGCGGTCGATGAGCAGTTCTTC	CASSPLRAVDEQFF
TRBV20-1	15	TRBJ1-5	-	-	TGCAGTGCTAGTTCCTGGGCAGCTAGCAATCAGCCCCAGCATTTT	CSASSWAASNQPQHF
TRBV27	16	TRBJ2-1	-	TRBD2	TGTGCCAGCAGTTCCACCGCTAGCGGCTCCTACAATGAGCAGTTCTTC	CASSSTASGSYNEQFF
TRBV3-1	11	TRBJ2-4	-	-	TGTGCCAGCAGCCAAGGGGGCATTCAGTACTTC	CASSQGGIQYF
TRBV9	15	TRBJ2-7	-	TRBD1	TGTGCCAGCAGCGTATCGGACAGGAACTATTACGAGCAGTACTTC	CASSVSDRNYYEQYF
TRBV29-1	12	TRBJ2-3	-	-	TGCAGCGTTGTTCTGAGCACAGATACGCAGTATTTT	CSVVLSTDTQYF
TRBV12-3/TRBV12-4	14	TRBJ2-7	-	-	TGTGCCAGCAGTTTAGGGGCGGGTTCCTACGAGCAGTACTTC	CASSLGAGSYEQYF
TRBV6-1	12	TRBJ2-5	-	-	TGTGCCAGCAGTGGGATTCAAGAGACCCAGTACTTC	CASSGIQETQYF
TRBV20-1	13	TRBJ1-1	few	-	TGCAGTGCTAGAGATCAAGTGAACACTGAAGCTTTCTTT	CSARDQVNTEAFF
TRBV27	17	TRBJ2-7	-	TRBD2	TGTGCCAGCAGGCCTTCTAGCGGGAGTACGTTTGCCTACGAGCAGTACTTC	CASRPSSGSTFAYEQYF
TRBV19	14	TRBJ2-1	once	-	TGTGCCAGTAGTGTACAGTCCCTCTACAATGAGCAGTTCTTC	CASSVQSLYNEQFF
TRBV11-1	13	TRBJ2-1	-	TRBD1	TGTGCCAGCAGGGACAGGGAATACAATGAGCAGTTCTTC	CASRDREYNEQFF
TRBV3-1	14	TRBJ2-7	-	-	TGTGCCAGCAGCCAAGGAGCGACATTCTACGAGCAGTACTTC	CASSQGATFYEQYF
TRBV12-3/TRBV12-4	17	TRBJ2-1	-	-	TGTGCCAGCAGTCCCCCCCCGGGGGAGATCGCCTACAATGAGCAGTTCTTC	CASSPPPGEIAYNEQFF
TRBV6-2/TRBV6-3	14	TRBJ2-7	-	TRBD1	TGTGCCAGCAGTTACCTAGGACAGGGCGCCGAGCAGTACTTC	CASSYLGQGAEQYF
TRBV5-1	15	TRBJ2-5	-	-	TGCGCCAGCAGCCCGCTGGGACGGGGCCAAGAGACCCAGTACTTC	CASSPLGRGQETQYF
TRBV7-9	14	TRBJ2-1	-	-	TGTGCCAGCAGCTTAGCCTCGACAGACAATGAGCAGTTCTTC	CASSLASTDNEQFF
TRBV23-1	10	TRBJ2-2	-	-	TGCGCCAGCAGTCTCTGGGAGCTGTTTTTT	CASSLWELFF
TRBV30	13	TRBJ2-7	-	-	TGTGCCTGGACCCGAGCCTCCCCCTACGAGCAGTACTTC	CAWTRASPYEQYF
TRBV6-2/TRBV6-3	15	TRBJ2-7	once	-	TGTGCCAGCAGTTGGGGAAGTGGAGGAGCCTACGAGCAGTACTTC	CASSWGSGGAYEQYF
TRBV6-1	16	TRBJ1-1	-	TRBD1	TGTGCCAGCAGTCCGGGGACAGGGGCCCCGAACACTGAAGCTTTCTTT	CASSPGTGAPNTEAFF
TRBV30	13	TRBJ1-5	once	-	TGTGCCTGGACGTCGAGGGCTAATCAGCCCCAGCATTTT	CAWTSRANQPQHF
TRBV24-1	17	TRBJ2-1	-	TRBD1	TGTGCCACCAGTGATACTCTTGGAGGACAGGGGAGGCATGAGCAGTTCTTC	CATSDTLGGQGRHEQFF
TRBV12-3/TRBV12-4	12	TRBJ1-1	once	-	TGTGCCAGCAATAGGATCAACACTGAAGCTTTCTTT	CASNRINTEAFF
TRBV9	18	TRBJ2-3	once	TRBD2	TGTGCCAGCAGCGTTGGAGCGGGAGGGCCGGTTGGCACAGATACGCAGTATTTT	CASSVGAGGPVGTDTQYF
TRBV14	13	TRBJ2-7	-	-	TGTGCCAGCAGCCCCCGGGGGCTGTACGAGCAGTACTTC	CASSPRGLYEQYF
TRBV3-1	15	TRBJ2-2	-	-	TGTGCCAGCAGCCCCTTCGGACTCGGCACCGGGGAGCTGTTTTTT	CASSPFGLGTGELFF
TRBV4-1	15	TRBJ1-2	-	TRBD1	TGCGCCAGCAGCCAAGTGGACAGGGGTAACTATGGCTACACCTTC	CASSQVDRGNYGYTF
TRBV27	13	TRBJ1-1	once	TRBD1	TGTGCCAGCAGGCTGACAGGGGGCACTGAAGCTTTCTTT	CASRLTGGTEAFF
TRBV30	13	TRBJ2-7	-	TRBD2	TGTGCCTGGAGGGCTGGACTAGCTGGCGAGCAGTACTTC	CAWRAGLAGEQYF
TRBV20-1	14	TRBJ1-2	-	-	TGCAGTGCTAGTTACCACCCGGGGTCCTATGGCTACACCTTC	CSASYHPGSYGYTF